This T cell receptor beta chain originates from a study of blood T cell repertoires in COVID-19. Study as a whole: Donors in the United States, Italy and Spain gave samples during acute or convalescent COVID-19. The cDNA or gDNA used as material had been derived from T cells, B-cell-depleted T cells, or PBMCs.

As processed by the authors: Estimated nucleated cell counts came from reference gene primer amplification. Here immunoSEQ multiplex PCR was the method, and the copy in TCRdb shows in-frame clones only, minus some. V and J calls and clone size are given by that table; D and trimming were obtained from the DNA. The sample includes about 69,000 clones, more than 75% of them seen just once. A few counts support this clone. V was trimmed by 0 bases and J by 5 bases, leaving 5 bases between them. The CDR3 spans 11 residues. Germline V gene sequence: CDR1 GTSNPN, CDR2 SVGIG (reference sequence). This clonotype was obtained from a human donor in a cohort sampled during active COVID-19. V and J are TRBV30 and TRBJ2-7; D uncertain. Material for sequencing was peripheral blood. Written as DNA, the CDR3 is TGTGCCTGGAGTGTGGGCCACGAGCAGTACTTC. Amino acids: CAWSVGHEQYF.